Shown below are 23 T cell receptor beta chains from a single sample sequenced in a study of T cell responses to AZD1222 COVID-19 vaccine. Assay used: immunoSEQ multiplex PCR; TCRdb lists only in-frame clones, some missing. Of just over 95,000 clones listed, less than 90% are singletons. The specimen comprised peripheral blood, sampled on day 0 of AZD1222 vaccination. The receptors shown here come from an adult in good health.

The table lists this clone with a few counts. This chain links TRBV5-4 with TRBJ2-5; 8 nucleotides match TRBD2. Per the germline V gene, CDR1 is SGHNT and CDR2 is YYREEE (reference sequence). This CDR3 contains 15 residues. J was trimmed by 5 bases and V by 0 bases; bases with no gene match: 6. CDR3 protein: CASSLAGRVVETQYF. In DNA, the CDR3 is TGTGCCAGCAGCTTGGCCGGGAGGGTTGTTGAGACCCAGTACTTC.

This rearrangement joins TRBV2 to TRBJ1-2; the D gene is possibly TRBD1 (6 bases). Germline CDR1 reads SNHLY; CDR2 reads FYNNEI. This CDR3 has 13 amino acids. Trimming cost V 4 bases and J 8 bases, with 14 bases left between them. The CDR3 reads CASSVQGGYGYTF. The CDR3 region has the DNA TGTGCCAGCAGTGTACAGGGCGGCTACGGCTACACCTTC.

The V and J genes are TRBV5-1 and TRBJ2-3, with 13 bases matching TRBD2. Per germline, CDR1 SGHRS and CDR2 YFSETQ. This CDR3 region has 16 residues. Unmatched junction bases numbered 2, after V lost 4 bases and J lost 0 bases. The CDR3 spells CASSPGLAGSTDTQYF. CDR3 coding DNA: TGCGCCAGCAGCCCGGGACTAGCGGGGAGCACAGATACGCAGTATTTT.

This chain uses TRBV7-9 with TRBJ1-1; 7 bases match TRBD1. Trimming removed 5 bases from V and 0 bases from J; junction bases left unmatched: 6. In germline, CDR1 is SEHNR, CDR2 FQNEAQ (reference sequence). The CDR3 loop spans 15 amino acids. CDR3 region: CASSPLQGLNTEAFF. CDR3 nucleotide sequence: TGTGCCAGCAGCCCCCTACAGGGGCTGAACACTGAAGCTTTCTTT.

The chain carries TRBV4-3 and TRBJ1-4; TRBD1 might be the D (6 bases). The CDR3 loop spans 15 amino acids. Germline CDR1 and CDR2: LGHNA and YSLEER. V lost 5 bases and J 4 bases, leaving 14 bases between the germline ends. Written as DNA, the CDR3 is TGCGCCAGCAGCTCAGACTACAGGGTTAATGAAAAACTGTTTTTT. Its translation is CASSSDYRVNEKLFF.

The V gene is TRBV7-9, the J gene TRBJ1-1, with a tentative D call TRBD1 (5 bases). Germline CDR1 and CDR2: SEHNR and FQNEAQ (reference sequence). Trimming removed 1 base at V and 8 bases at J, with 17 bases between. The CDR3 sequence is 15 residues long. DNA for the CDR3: TGTGCCAGCAGCTTAGAGGCACTAGGGACGTCCGAAGCTTTCTTT. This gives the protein CASSLEALGTSEAFF.

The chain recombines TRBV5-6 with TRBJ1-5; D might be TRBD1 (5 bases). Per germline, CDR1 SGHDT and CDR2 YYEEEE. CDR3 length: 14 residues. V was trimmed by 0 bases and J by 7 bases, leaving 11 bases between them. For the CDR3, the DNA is TGTGCCAGCAGCTTGGGCGGGGACGGCCAGCCCCAGCATTTT. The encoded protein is CASSLGGDGQPQHF.

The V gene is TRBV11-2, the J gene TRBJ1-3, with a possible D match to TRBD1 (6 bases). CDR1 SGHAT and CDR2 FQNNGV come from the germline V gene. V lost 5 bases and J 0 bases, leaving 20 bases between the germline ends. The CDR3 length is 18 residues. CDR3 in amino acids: CASSVESGDSVSGNTIYF. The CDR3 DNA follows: TGTGCCAGCAGCGTCGAGTCAGGGGACTCAGTCTCTGGAAACACCATATATTTT.

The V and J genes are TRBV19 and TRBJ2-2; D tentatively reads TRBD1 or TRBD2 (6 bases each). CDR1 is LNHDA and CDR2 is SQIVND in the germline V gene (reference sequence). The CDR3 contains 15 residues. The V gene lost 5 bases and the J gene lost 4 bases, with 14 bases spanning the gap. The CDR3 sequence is CASSRRDTLTGELFF. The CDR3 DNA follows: TGTGCCAGTAGTCGGAGGGACACTCTCACCGGGGAGCTGTTTTTT.

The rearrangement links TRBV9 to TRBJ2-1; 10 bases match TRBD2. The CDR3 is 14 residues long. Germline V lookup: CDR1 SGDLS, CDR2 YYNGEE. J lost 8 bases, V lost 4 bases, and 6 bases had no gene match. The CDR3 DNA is TGTGCCAGCAGCCTTAGCGGGGGGTCACATGAGCAGTTCTTC. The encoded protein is CASSLSGGSHEQFF.

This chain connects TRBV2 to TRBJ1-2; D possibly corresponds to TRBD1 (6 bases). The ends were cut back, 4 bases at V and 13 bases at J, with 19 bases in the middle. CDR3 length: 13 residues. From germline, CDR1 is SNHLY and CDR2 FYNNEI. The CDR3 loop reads CASSVIGGQRTTF. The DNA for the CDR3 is TGTGCCAGCAGTGTGATCGGGGGACAACGGACCACCTTC.

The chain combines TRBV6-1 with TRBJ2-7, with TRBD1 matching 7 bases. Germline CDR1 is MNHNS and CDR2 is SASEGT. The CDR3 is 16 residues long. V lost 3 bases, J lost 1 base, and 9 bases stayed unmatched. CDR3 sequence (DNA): TGTGCCAGCAGTGATAAAGAGGGGGCAGGATCCTACGAGCAGTACTTC. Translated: CASSDKEGAGSYEQYF.

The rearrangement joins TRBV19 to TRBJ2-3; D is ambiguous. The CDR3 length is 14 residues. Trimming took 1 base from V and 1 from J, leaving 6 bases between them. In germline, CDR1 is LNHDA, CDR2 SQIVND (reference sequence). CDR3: CASSIGEGTDTQYF. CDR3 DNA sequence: TGTGCCAGTAGTATAGGCGAGGGCACAGATACGCAGTATTTT.

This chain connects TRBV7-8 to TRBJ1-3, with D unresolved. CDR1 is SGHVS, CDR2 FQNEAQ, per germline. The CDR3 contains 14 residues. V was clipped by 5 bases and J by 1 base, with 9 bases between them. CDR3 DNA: TGTGCCAGCAGCCCGGTGGGATCTGGAAACACCATATATTTT. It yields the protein CASSPVGSGNTIYF.

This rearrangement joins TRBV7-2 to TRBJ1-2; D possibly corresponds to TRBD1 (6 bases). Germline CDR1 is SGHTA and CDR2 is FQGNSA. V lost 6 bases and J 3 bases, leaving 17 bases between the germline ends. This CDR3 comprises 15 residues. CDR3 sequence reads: CASSPPQTGYYGYTF. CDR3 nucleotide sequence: TGTGCCAGCAGTCCGCCACAGACAGGTTACTATGGCTACACCTTC.

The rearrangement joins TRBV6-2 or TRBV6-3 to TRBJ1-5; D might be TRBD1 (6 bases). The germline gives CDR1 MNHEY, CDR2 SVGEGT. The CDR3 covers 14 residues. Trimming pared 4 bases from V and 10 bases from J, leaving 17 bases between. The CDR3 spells CASSLWTGATPQHF. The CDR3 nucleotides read TGTGCCAGCAGTTTATGGACGGGGGCCACCCCCCAGCATTTT.

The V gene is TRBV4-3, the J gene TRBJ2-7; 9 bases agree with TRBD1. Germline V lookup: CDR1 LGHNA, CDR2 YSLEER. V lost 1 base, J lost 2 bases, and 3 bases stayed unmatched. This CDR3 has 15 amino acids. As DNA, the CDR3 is TGCGCCAGCAGCCAAGGGACAGGGGACGCCTACGAGCAGTACTTC. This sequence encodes CASSQGTGDAYEQYF.

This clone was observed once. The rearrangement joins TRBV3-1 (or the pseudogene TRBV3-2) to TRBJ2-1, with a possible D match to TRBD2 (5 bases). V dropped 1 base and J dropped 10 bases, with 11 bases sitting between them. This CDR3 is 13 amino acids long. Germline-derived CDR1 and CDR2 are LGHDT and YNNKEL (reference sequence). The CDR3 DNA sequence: TGTGCCAGCAGCCAAGTTCGGGGTCCAGAGCAGTTCTTC. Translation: CASSQVRGPEQFF.

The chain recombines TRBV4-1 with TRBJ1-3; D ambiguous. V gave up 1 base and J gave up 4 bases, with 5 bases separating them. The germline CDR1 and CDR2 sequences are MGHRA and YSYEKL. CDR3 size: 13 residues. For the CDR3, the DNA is TGCGCCAGCAGCCAAGTACCCGGAAACACCATATATTTT. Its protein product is CASSQVPGNTIYF.

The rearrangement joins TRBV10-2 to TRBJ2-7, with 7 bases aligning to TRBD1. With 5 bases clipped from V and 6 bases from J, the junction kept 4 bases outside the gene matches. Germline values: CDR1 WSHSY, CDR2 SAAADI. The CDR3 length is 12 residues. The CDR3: CASSSQGSEQYF. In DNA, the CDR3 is TGCGCCAGCAGTTCACAGGGGAGCGAGCAGTACTTC.

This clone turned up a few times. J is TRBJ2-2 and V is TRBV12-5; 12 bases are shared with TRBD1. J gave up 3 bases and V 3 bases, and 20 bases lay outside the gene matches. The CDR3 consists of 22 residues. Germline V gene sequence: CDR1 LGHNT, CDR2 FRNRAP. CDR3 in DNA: TGTGCTAGTGGTTTAAACAACTTTAAATTCCGGGACAGGGGGCTCGACACCGGGGAGCTGTTTTTT. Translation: CASGLNNFKFRDRGLDTGELFF.

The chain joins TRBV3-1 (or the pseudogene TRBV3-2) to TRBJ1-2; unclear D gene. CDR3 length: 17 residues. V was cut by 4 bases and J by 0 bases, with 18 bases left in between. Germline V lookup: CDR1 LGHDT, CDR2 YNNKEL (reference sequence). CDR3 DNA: TGTGCCAGCAGCCCGACACTACCCATCGGAGCTAACTATGGCTACACCTTC. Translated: CASSPTLPIGANYGYTF.

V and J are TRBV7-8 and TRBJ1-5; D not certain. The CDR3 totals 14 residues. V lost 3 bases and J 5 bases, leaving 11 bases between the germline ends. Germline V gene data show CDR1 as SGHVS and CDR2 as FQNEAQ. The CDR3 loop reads CASSFALDYQPQHF. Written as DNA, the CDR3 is TGTGCCAGCAGCTTTGCCCTTGATTATCAGCCCCAGCATTTT.